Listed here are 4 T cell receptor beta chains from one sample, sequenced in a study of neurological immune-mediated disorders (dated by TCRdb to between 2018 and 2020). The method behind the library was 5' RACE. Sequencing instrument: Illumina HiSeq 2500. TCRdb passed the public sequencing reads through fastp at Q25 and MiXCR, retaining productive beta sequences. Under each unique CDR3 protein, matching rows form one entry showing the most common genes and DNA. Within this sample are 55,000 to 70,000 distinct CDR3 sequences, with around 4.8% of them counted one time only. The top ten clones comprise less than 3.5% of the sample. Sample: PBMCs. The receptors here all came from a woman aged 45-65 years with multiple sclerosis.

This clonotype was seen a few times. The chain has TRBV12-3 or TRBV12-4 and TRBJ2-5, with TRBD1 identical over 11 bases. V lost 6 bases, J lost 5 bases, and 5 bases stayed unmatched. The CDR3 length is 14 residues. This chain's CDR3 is CASSLGQGAETQYF. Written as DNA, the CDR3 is TGTGCCAGCAGCCTCGGACAGGGGGCCGAGACCCAGTACTTC.

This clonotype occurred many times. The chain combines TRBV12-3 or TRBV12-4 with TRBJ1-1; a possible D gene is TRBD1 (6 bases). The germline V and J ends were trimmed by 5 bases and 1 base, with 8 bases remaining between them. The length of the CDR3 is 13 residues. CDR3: CASSDRSNTEAFF. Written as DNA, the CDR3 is TGTGCCAGCAGTGACAGGTCGAACACTGAAGCTTTCTTT.

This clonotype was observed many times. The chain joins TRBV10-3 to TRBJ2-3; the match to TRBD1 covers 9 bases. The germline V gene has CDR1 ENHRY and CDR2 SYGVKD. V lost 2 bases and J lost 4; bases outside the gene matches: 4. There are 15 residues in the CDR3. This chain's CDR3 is CAISEPDRGPDTQYF. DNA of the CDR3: TGTGCCATCAGTGAGCCGGACAGGGGACCAGATACGCAGTATTTT.

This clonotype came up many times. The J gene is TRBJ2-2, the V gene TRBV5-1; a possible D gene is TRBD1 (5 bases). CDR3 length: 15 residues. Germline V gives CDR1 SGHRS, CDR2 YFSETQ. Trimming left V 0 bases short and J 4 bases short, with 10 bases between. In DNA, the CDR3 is TGCGCCAGCAGCTTGGATGTGGGGCTCACCGGGGAGCTGTTTTTT. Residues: CASSLDVGLTGELFF.